The 9 T cell receptor beta chains in this list originate from one sample, sequenced in a study of control samples from healthy donors and cancer patients. Libraries were prepared by immunoSEQ multiplex PCR; TCRdb keeps only in-frame clonotypes and omits some of them. In the table there are approximately 97,000 clones, around 85% of which are singletons. Input material: blood. These receptors came from a man aged 25-40 years in good health.

The rearrangement links TRBV6-5 to TRBJ2-7; D is ambiguous. From germline, CDR1 is MNHEY and CDR2 SVGAGI. V lost 2 bases and J 4 bases, leaving 15 bases between the germline ends. There are 15 residues in the CDR3. CDR3 in amino acids: CASSYLGPSPYEQYF. The CDR3 DNA reads TGTGCCAGCAGTTACCTAGGACCGAGCCCATACGAGCAGTACTTC.

The J gene is TRBJ2-5, the V gene TRBV14; TRBD2 might be the D (6 bases). Trimming removed 4 bases at V and 3 bases at J, with 15 bases between. This CDR3 is built from 15 residues. CDR1 SGHDN and CDR2 FVKESK come from the germline V gene. In DNA form, the CDR3 reads TGTGCCAGCAGCCGGCTGGGACTGACAGAAGAGACCCAGTACTTC. The encoded protein is CASSRLGLTEETQYF.

The rearrangement joins TRBV24-1 to TRBJ2-1; 9 bases map to TRBD1. This CDR3 comprises 15 residues. Germline lookup yields CDR1 KGHDR and CDR2 SFDVKD. After removal of 2 bases from V and 8 bases from J, the junction contained 6 bases not matched to a gene. The CDR3 DNA sequence: TGTGCCACCAGTGATTCCACAGGGGGCTCGGATGAGCAGTTCTTC. Translated, it gives CATSDSTGGSDEQFF.

The genes are TRBV5-6 and TRBJ2-4, with D tentatively TRBD1 or TRBD2 (5 bases each). This CDR3 contains 13 residues. Germline CDR1 SGHDT, CDR2 YYEEEE. The V and J ends lost 4 bases and 3 bases respectively, with 8 bases between them. CDR3 protein: CASSGTLKNIQYF. The CDR3 nucleotides read TGTGCCAGCAGCGGGACCCTCAAAAACATTCAGTACTTC.

J is TRBJ2-3 and V is TRBV11-2; D is uncertain. Trimming stripped 0 bases from V and 3 bases from J, with 13 bases between. The germline CDR1 and CDR2 sequences are SGHAT and FQNNGV. The CDR3 runs 16 residues. CDR3 nucleotide sequence: TGTGCCAGCAGCTTAGAGACACCCCTGGGAACAGATACGCAGTATTTT. It is translated as CASSLETPLGTDTQYF.

The chain has TRBV6-5 and TRBJ2-7; 10 nucleotides agree with TRBD2. Germline values: CDR1 MNHEY, CDR2 SVGAGI. After removal of 5 bases from V and 4 bases from J, the junction contained 8 bases not matched to a gene. The length of the CDR3 is 15 residues. DNA of the CDR3: TGTGCCAGCAGTCAAACGGGACTAGCGATGTACGAGCAGTACTTC. It translates to CASSQTGLAMYEQYF.

CDR3 coding DNA: TGTGCCAGAAGCTTGGTATGGGGCTACACCTTC. Its protein product is CARSLVWGYTF. This chain joins TRBV5-3 and TRBJ1-2, with unresolved D. TRBV5-3 is placed among ORFs of uncertain function. The CDR3 consists of 11 residues. The V and J ends lost 0 bases and 8 bases respectively, with 5 bases between them.

The genes are TRBV5-6 and TRBJ2-2, with D perhaps assigned TRBD1 or TRBD2 (5 bases each). Per germline, CDR1 SGHDT and CDR2 YYEEEE. This CDR3 is built from 16 residues. The V and J ends lost 0 bases and 4 bases respectively, with 13 bases between them. CDR3 region: CASSLGGDPSTGELFF. In DNA, the CDR3 is TGTGCCAGCAGCTTGGGAGGGGACCCGAGCACCGGGGAGCTGTTTTTT.

The table lists this clone with a few counts. V usage is TRBV15 and J usage is TRBJ1-2; the match to TRBD1 covers 9 bases. V trimming: 0 bases; J trimming: 5 bases; junction bases outside the gene matches: 16. CDR1 is LNHNV, CDR2 YYDKDF, per germline (reference sequence). CDR3 length equals 19 residues. DNA of the CDR3: TGTGCCACCAGCAGAGATACGGGGACAGGGTATTATGCCCATTATGGCTACACCTTC. This gives the protein CATSRDTGTGYYAHYGYTF. The variable domain in full, completed from reference TRBV15 and TRBJ1-2, reads DAMVIQNPRYQVTQFGKPVTLSCSQTLNHNVMYWYQQKSSQAPKLLFHYYDKDFNNEADTPDNFQSRRPNTSFCFLDIRSPGLGDTAMYLCATSRDTGTGYYAHYGYTFGSGTRLTVV.